One sample yielded the 17 T cell receptor beta chains listed below, sequenced in a study of blood T cell repertoires in COVID-19. The assay was immunoSEQ multiplex PCR, and TCRdb's table has in-frame clones only and misses some. The sample yields tens of thousands of clones, roughly nine tenths seen once. Source material: peripheral blood. The receptors shown here come from a man in his sixties with acute or convalescent COVID-19.

This clone was observed a handful of times. The V gene is TRBV7-9, the J gene TRBJ1-1; maybe TRBD1 (6 bases). V lost 2 bases and J lost 5, with 15 bases in between. There are 15 residues in the CDR3. Germline loops: CDR1 SEHNR, CDR2 FQNEAQ (reference sequence). In nucleotides, the CDR3 is TGTGCCAGCAGCTTACTAACAGGGAGGGAGACTGAAGCTTTCTTT. Residues: CASSLLTGRETEAFF.

V and J are TRBV7-2 and TRBJ2-1; D is perhaps TRBD1 (5 bases). Germline V gene sequence: CDR1 SGHTA, CDR2 FQGNSA. Deletions cut 6 bases from V and 7 bases from J, with 10 bases between. The CDR3 is 12 residues long. The CDR3 DNA follows: TGTGCCAGCAGTCAGGGAAGGAATGAGCAGTTCTTC. Translated: CASSQGRNEQFF.

The chain is built from TRBV27 and TRBJ2-1, with 7 bases identical to TRBD2. This CDR3 spans 17 amino acids. The ends lost 4 bases at V and 0 bases at J; junction bases unmatched: 9. Per the germline V gene, CDR1 is MNHEY and CDR2 is SMNVEV (reference sequence). This chain's CDR3 is CASSSTAGESSYNEQFF. Here the CDR3 DNA reads TGTGCCAGCAGTTCTACGGCGGGGGAAAGCTCCTACAATGAGCAGTTCTTC.

The rearrangement links TRBV5-1 to TRBJ2-7; TRBD1 matches at 10 bases. The CDR3 has 16 residues. Germline values: CDR1 SGHRS, CDR2 YFSETQ. The junction had 14 bases not matched to a gene; V was cut back by 4 bases and J by 7 bases. CDR3 sequence: CASSPGPGTGEGEQYF. In DNA form, the CDR3 reads TGCGCCAGCAGCCCAGGGCCCGGGACAGGGGAAGGAGAGCAGTACTTC.

This chain connects TRBV19 to TRBJ1-1; D is unclear. The V gene lost 3 bases and the J gene lost 5 bases, with 13 bases spanning the gap. Germline V CDR1 and CDR2: LNHDA, SQIVND (reference sequence). This CDR3 has 14 residues. CDR3 protein: CASSIAPRWTEAFF. The CDR3 region has the DNA TGTGCCAGTAGTATCGCGCCTAGGTGGACTGAAGCTTTCTTT.

The genes are TRBV9 and TRBJ1-1, with TRBD1 identical over 7 bases. Per germline, CDR1 SGDLS and CDR2 YYNGEE. The CDR3 runs 18 residues. J was trimmed by 5 bases and V by 0 bases; bases with no gene match: 16. CDR3 sequence (DNA): TGTGCCAGCAGCGTAGACGACGTCAGGGGGTATGTAGAGACTGAAGCTTTCTTT. Its translation is CASSVDDVRGYVETEAFF.

The chain has TRBV18 and TRBJ1-1; a weak D match, TRBD1 (5 bases). Per germline, CDR1 KGHSH and CDR2 LQKENI. The CDR3 spans 14 residues. V gave up 6 bases and J gave up 1 base, with 12 bases separating them. The CDR3 protein is CASSEAGENTEAFF. The CDR3 bases are TGTGCCAGCTCGGAGGCGGGGGAGAACACTGAAGCTTTCTTT.

This chain joins TRBV19 and TRBJ1-4; TRBD1 matches at 9 bases. The CDR3 loop spans 18 amino acids. The germline CDR1 and CDR2 sequences are LNHDA and SQIVND (reference sequence). The junction had 13 bases not matched to a gene; V was cut back by 3 bases and J by 5 bases. The CDR3 sequence is CASSMRVGQGRVNEKLFF. The CDR3 bases are TGTGCCAGTAGTATGAGAGTCGGACAGGGGAGAGTGAATGAAAAACTGTTTTTT.

The gene calls are TRBV30 and TRBJ1-2; the D gene is possibly TRBD1 (6 bases). Trimming took 4 bases from V and 8 from J, leaving 14 bases between them. Germline CDR1 is GTSNPN and CDR2 is SVGIG (reference sequence). CDR3 length: 12 residues. In nucleotides, the CDR3 is TGTGCCTGGAACAGGGCCCCGGGAGGCTACACCTTC. Translation gives CAWNRAPGGYTF.

A single count supports this clone. The V and J genes are TRBV27 and TRBJ2-1; 8 bases match TRBD2. The CDR3 is 15 residues long. The J segment lost 6 bases and the V segment lost 3 bases, leaving 7 bases of the junction unmatched. CDR1 MNHEY and CDR2 SMNVEV come from the germline V gene (reference sequence). Here the CDR3 reads CASSLSRGGANEQFF. CDR3 sequence (DNA): TGTGCCAGCAGTTTGTCTCGGGGGGGGGCCAATGAGCAGTTCTTC.

This clone has a single count. V gene TRBV5-4 combines with J gene TRBJ1-1; TRBD1 matches at 9 bases. CDR3 length equals 15 residues. The J segment lost 5 bases and the V segment lost 2 bases, leaving 7 bases of the junction unmatched. In germline, CDR1 is SGHNT, CDR2 YYREEE (reference sequence). CDR3 region: CASSLWGTGRTEAFF. The CDR3 nucleotides are TGTGCCAGCAGCTTATGGGGGACAGGGAGGACTGAAGCTTTCTTT.

The rearrangement joins TRBV4-2 to TRBJ2-2; tentative D call: TRBD2 (6 bases). CDR3 length: 15 residues. Per germline, CDR1 LGHNA and CDR2 YNFKEQ. Trimming stripped 0 bases from V and 1 base from J, with 6 bases between. This chain's CDR3 is CASSQEGGNTGELFF. The DNA of the CDR3 is TGTGCCAGCAGCCAAGAGGGAGGGAACACCGGGGAGCTGTTTTTT.

The chain couples TRBV5-1 to TRBJ1-4; D gene unclear. The V gene lost 5 bases and the J gene lost 2 bases, with 4 bases spanning the gap. The CDR3 is 12 amino acids. The germline V gene encodes CDR1 SGHRS and CDR2 YFSETQ. The CDR3 is CASRATNEKLFF. CDR3 nucleotides: TGCGCCAGCAGGGCCACTAATGAAAAACTGTTTTTT.

This chain connects TRBV4-1 to TRBJ2-1; possible D gene TRBD2, 6 bases. Germline lookup yields CDR1 MGHRA and CDR2 YSYEKL. The CDR3 runs 19 residues. Trimming removed 0 bases at V and 0 bases at J, with 18 bases between. The CDR3 region is CASSQEGPSAYSSYNEQFF. The CDR3 DNA is TGCGCCAGCAGCCAAGAAGGCCCTAGCGCCTACAGCTCCTACAATGAGCAGTTCTTC.

The rearrangement joins TRBV9 to TRBJ2-3, with D possibly being TRBD2 (6 bases). CDR1 is SGDLS and CDR2 is YYNGEE in the germline V gene. Trimming shortened V by 0 bases and J by 1 base, and 12 bases separated the two germline ends. The CDR3 covers 16 residues. The CDR3 DNA reads as TGTGCCAGCAGCGTAGTGGGCGGGGTGGGCACAGATACGCAGTATTTT. As protein: CASSVVGGVGTDTQYF.

This chain connects TRBV11-3 to TRBJ1-1; D might be TRBD1 (5 bases). The V gene lost 3 bases and the J gene lost 2 bases, with 22 bases spanning the gap. This CDR3 is built from 18 residues. The V gene's germline CDR1 is SGHNT and CDR2 YENEEA. The CDR3 DNA sequence: TGTGCCAGCAGCTTCCGCTACCTTCGACAGACAATAAACACTGAAGCTTTCTTT. Its translation is CASSFRYLRQTINTEAFF.

V usage is TRBV5-6 and J usage is TRBJ2-6, with 8 bases fitting TRBD1. V gave up 0 bases and J gave up 0 bases; unmatched junction bases: 5. The germline V gene has CDR1 SGHDT and CDR2 YYEEEE. The length of the CDR3 is 18 residues. CDR3 amino acids: CASSLVGGQGSGANVLTF. The CDR3 DNA follows: TGTGCCAGCAGCTTGGTTGGTGGACAGGGCTCTGGGGCCAACGTCCTGACTTTC.